The rows below give T cell receptor beta chains drawn from one sample of a study of CD8+ T cells in alopecia areata. Generated by immunoSEQ multiplex PCR, the TCRdb table keeps only in-frame clones and is missing some. The sample yields approximately 180,000 clones, roughly 60% seen once. The sequencing used CD4+ T cells sorted from blood, collected at week 0. These receptors were collected from a human donor with alopecia areata. Each CDR3 is given with its conserved first and last residue. The D gene is left open where the match is weak. A row's size may be missing; if present it is once, few, many or a size class.

size | J | V | D | DNA | CDR3
few | TRBJ1-2 | TRBV4-3 | . | TGCGCCAGCAGCCAAGATCTCGGAAATAAGTATGGCTACACCTTC | CASSQDLGNKYGYTF
. | TRBJ2-1 | TRBV2 | . | TGTGCCAGCAGTGAAAATCGGAATGAGCAGTTCTTC | CASSENRNEQFF
. | TRBJ2-6 | TRBV7-2 | . | TGTGCCAGCAGCCCTAGGTCGGTTGGGGCCAACGTCCTGACTTTC | CASSPRSVGANVLTF
few | TRBJ2-3 | TRBV6-5 | TRBD2 | TGTGCCAGCAGTAGACTAGCTTCGACAGATACGCAGTATTTT | CASSRLASTDTQYF
. | TRBJ2-7 | TRBV15 | . | TGTGCCACCAGCAGTTACAGGGACTCCTACGAGCAGTACTTC | CATSSYRDSYEQYF
. | TRBJ2-7 | TRBV20-1 | TRBD2 | TGCAGTGCCCGGGGAGGGTTAGAGCAGTACTTC | CSARGGLEQYF
few | TRBJ1-4 | TRBV7-8 | . | TGTGCCAGCAGTTTAAGACAGACTAATGAAAAACTGTTTTTT | CASSLRQTNEKLFF
. | TRBJ2-3 | TRBV7-2 | . | TGTGCCAGCAGCTTAAGATCCCGCGGGACAGATACGCAGTATTTT | CASSLRSRGTDTQYF
. | TRBJ1-4 | TRBV7-9 | . | TGTGCCAGCAGCTTGACAGCGCCTGCAACTAATGAAAAACTGTTTTTT | CASSLTAPATNEKLFF
. | TRBJ2-2 | TRBV29-1 | . | TGCAGCGTTGACAGGGTAGGGGAGCTGTTTTTT | CSVDRVGELFF
once | TRBJ2-7 | TRBV29-1 | . | TGCAGCGCCCGGGACTCAGCCTACGAGCAGTACTTC | CSARDSAYEQYF
. | TRBJ1-6 | TRBV27 | TRBD1 | TGTGCCAGCAGTTTTCAACAGGGGAATTCACCCCTCCACTTT | CASSFQQGNSPLHF
. | TRBJ2-1 | TRBV29-1 | . | TGCAGCGTTCGGAGGGACCTCTCCTACAATGAGCAGTTCTTC | CSVRRDLSYNEQFF
. | TRBJ1-1 | TRBV29-1 | . | TGCAGCGTTGGTGAGGAGGGAACTGAAGCTTTCTTT | CSVGEEGTEAFF
. | TRBJ2-2 | TRBV29-1 | . | TGCAGCGTTCTGTCCGGGGAGCTGTTTTTT | CSVLSGELFF
. | TRBJ2-3 | TRBV10-3 | . | TGTGCCATCAGTGGCACAGATACGCAGTATTTT | CAISGTDTQYF
. | TRBJ1-1 | TRBV7-8 | . | TGTGCCAGCAGCTTACGGGACCCCAGTTCGAGCACTGAAGCTTTCTTT | CASSLRDPSSSTEAFF
. | TRBJ2-1 | TRBV7-3 | . | TGTGCCAGCAGCTTGGGGGGAACTGCTGAGCAGTTCTTC | CASSLGGTAEQFF
. | TRBJ2-7 | TRBV13 | TRBD2 | TGTGCCAGCAGCTTAGTCAGCGGGGGGAACTACGAGCAGTACTTC | CASSLVSGGNYEQYF
. | TRBJ2-6 | TRBV11-1 | . | TGTGCCAGCGGTCGGTCAGGTCCCTACTCTGGGGCCAACGTCCTGACTTTC | CASGRSGPYSGANVLTF
. | TRBJ1-5 | TRBV5-4 | . | TGTGCCAGCAGCCTGCTCCGGGGTCCAAATCAGCCCCAGCATTTT | CASSLLRGPNQPQHF
. | TRBJ1-1 | TRBV5-6 | . | TGTGCCAGCGGCACCACCGGAATCACTGAAGCTTTCTTT | CASGTTGITEAFF
. | TRBJ1-6 | TRBV29-1 | . | TGCAGCGTTGCGCTGGACACAACCAATTCACCCCTCCACTTT | CSVALDTTNSPLHF
. | TRBJ1-1 | TRBV15 | . | TGTGCCACCAGCAGACCAGGGTTGAACACTGAAGCTTTCTTT | CATSRPGLNTEAFF
few | TRBJ1-1 | TRBV5-6 | . | TGTGCCAGCAGCTTGCGAAGCTTGAACACTGAAGCTTTCTTT | CASSLRSLNTEAFF
once | TRBJ1-6 | TRBV5-6 | . | TGTGCCAGCAGATCGGGTTTGGAGAATTCACCCCTCCACTTT | CASRSGLENSPLHF
. | TRBJ2-1 | TRBV4-3 | TRBD2 | TGCGCCAGCAGCCAAGAATTCACTAGCGGGGGCCAAACCTACAATGAGCAGTTCTTC | CASSQEFTSGGQTYNEQFF
. | TRBJ1-1 | TRBV5-1 | . | TGCGCCAGCAGCTTAGGGGCCTTGAACACTGAAGCTTTCTTT | CASSLGALNTEAFF
. | TRBJ2-5 | TRBV25-1 | TRBD2 | TGTGCCAGCAGTGACCCGCGGGGGCAAGAGACCCAGTACTTC | CASSDPRGQETQYF
. | TRBJ2-7 | TRBV5-1 | TRBD2 | TGCGCCAGCAGCCCGATTTCGGGGGGTTCTAACGAGCAGTACTTC | CASSPISGGSNEQYF
. | TRBJ1-6 | TRBV6-5 | . | TGTGCCACCGCACAGGGCAGAAATTCACCCCTCCACTTT | CATAQGRNSPLHF
. | TRBJ1-2 | TRBV30 | . | TGTGCCTGGAGTGCGGGCGGAAACTATGGCTACACCTTC | CAWSAGGNYGYTF
. | TRBJ2-5 | TRBV5-6 | . | TGTGCCAGCAGCCTCCGAGGAGGGGCAGAGACCCAGTACTTC | CASSLRGGAETQYF
once | TRBJ1-2 | TRBV27 | . | TGTGCCAGCAGTTTTATGGGGCCTAACTATGGCTACACCTTC | CASSFMGPNYGYTF
. | TRBJ2-3 | TRBV5-6 | . | TGTGCCAGCAGCTTGCTAGACCCCACAGATACGCAGTATTTT | CASSLLDPTDTQYF